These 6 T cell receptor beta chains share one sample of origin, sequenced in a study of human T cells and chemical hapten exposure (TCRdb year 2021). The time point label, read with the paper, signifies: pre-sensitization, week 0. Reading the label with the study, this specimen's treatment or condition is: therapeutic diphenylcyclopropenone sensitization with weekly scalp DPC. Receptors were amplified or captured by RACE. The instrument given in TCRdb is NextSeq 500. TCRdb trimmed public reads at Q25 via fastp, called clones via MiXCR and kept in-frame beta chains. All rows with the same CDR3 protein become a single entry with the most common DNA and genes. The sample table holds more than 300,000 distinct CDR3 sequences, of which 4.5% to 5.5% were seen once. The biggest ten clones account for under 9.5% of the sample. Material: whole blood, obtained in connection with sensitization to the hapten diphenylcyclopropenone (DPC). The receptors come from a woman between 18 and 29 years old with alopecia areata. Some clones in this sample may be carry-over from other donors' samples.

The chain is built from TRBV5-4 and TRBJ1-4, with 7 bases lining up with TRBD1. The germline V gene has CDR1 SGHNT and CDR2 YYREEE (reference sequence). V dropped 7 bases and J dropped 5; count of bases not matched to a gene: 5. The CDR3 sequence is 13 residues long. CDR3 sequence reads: CASSQGYNEKLFF. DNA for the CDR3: TGTGCCAGCTCACAGGGGTACAATGAAAAACTGTTTTTT.

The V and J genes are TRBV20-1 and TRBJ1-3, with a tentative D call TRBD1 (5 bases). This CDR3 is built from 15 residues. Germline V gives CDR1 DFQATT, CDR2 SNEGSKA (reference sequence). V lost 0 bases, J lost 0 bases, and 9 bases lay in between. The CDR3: CSARDSTDSGNTIYF. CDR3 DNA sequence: TGCAGTGCTAGAGATTCGACAGACTCTGGAAACACCATATATTTT.

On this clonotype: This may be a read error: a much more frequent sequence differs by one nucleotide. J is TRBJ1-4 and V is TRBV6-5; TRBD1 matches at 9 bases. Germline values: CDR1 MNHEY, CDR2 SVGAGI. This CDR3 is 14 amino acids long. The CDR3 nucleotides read TGTGCCTGCAGGGACAGGGAGTTCGGGGAAAAACTGTTTTTT. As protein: CACRDREFGEKLFF.

In DNA, the CDR3 is TGTGCCAGCAGCGCGGGTCCCCCGTCGGGCAATCAGCCCCAGCATTTT. Protein product: CASSAGPPSGNQPQHF. The rearrangement links TRBV5-5 to TRBJ1-5; the D is unclear. Per the germline V gene, CDR1 is SGHKS and CDR2 is YYEKEE (reference sequence). The CDR3 spans 16 residues. V lost 4 bases to trimming and J lost 2 bases, with 16 bases between them.

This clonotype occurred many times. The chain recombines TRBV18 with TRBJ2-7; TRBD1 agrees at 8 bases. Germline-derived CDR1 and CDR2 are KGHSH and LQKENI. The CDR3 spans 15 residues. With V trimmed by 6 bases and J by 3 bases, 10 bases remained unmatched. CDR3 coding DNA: TGTGCCAGCTCGCCGGACAGGGCCCTAGTCTACGAGCAGTACTTC. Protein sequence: CASSPDRALVYEQYF.

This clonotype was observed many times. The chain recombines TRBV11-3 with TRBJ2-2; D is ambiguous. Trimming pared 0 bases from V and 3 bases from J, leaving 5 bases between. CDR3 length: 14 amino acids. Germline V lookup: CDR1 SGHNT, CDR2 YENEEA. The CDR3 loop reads CASSLEPDTGELFF. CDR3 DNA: TGTGCCAGCAGCTTAGAACCCGACACCGGGGAGCTGTTTTTT.